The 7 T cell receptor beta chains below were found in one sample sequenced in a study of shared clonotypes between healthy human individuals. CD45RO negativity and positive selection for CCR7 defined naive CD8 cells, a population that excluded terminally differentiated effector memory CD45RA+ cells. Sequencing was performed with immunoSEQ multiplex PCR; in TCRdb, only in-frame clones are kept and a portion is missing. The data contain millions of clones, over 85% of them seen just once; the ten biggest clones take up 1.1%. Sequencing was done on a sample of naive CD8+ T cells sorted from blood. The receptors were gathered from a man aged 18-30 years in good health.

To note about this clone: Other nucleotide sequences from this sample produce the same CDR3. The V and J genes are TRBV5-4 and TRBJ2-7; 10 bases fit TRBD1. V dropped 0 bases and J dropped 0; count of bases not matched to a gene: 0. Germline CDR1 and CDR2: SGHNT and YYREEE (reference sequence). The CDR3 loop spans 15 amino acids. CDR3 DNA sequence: TGTGCCAGCAGCTTGGGGACAGGGGGCTCCTACGAGCAGTACTTC. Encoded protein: CASSLGTGGSYEQYF.

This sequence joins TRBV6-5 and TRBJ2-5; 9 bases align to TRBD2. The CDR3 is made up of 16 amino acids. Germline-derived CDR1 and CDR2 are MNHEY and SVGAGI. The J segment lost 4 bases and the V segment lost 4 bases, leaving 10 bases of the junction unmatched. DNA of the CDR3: TGTGCCAGCAGTTCTGCTAGCGGGGTAGATCGAGAGACCCAGTACTTC. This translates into CASSSASGVDRETQYF.

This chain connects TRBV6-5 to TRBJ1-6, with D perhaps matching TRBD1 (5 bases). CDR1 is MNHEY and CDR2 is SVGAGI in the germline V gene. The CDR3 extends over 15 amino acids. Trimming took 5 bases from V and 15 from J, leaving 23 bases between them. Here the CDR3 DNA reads TGTGCCAGCAGTCCACCGGGACTGGGGGTAGAAGTCCTCCACTTT. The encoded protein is CASSPPGLGVEVLHF.

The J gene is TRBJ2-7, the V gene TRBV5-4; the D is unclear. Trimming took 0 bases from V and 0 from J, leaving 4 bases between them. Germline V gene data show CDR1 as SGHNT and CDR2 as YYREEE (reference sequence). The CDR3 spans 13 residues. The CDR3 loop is CASSLDYSYEQYF. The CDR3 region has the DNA TGTGCCAGCAGCTTGGACTACTCCTACGAGCAGTACTTC. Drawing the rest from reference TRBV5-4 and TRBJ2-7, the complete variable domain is ETGVTQSPTHLIKTRGQQVTLRCSSQSGHNTVSWYQQALGQGPQFIFQYYREEENGRGNFPPRFSGLQFPNYSSELNVNALELDDSALYLCASSLDYSYEQYFGPGTRLTVT.

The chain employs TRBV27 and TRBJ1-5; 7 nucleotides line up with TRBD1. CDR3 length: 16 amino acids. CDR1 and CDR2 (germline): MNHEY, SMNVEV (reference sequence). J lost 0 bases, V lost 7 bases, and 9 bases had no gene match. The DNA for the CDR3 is TGTGCCAGCAAAACAGGGGCCGGCTATAGCAATCAGCCCCAGCATTTT. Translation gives CASKTGAGYSNQPQHF.

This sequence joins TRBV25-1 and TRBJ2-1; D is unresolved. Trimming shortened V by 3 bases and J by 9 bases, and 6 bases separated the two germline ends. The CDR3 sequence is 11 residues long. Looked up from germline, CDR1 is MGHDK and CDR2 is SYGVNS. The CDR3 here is CASSEAAEQFF. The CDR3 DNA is TGTGCCAGCAGTGAGGCGGCTGAGCAGTTCTTC.

CDR3: CASSPLEGNTEAFF. As DNA, the CDR3 is TGCGCCAGCAGCCCCCTAGAGGGGAACACTGAAGCTTTCTTT. V and J are TRBV4-3 and TRBJ1-1, with D unresolved. The CDR3 consists of 14 residues. Germline CDR1 and CDR2: LGHNA and YSLEER. The V and J ends lost 4 bases and 1 base respectively, with 10 bases between them.